A single sample gave rise to the 28 T cell receptor beta chains below, sequenced in a study of memory CD4+ T cells and cytomegalovirus serostatus. Here immunoSEQ multiplex PCR was the method, and the copy in TCRdb shows in-frame clones only, minus some. The sample lists about 27,000 clones, about 78% occurring once. Single viable CD3+CD4+CD8-CD45RO+ cells were sorted as the memory CD4+ T cells. The source material was memory CD4+ T cells from blood. These receptors were obtained from an adult in good health and CMV-seronegative.

Written as DNA, the CDR3 is TGTGCCAGCAGTTCACACTCCCAATGGATACGTTCCGGAGACACCATATATTTT. This sequence encodes CASSSHSQWIRSGDTIYF. This chain joins TRBV28 and TRBJ1-3; D gene ambiguous. The CDR3 runs 18 residues. CDR1 is MDHEN and CDR2 is SYDVKM in the germline V gene. V was cut by 4 bases and J by 8 bases, with 27 bases left in between.

In its sample, this clone was seen a few times. This chain joins TRBV2 and TRBJ1-1; D gene uncertain. CDR1 is SNHLY, CDR2 FYNNEI, per germline. The CDR3 totals 11 residues. Trimming removed 7 bases from V and 5 bases from J, with 8 bases in between. The CDR3 region is CASKRETEAFF. CDR3 in DNA: TGTGCCAGCAAGAGGGAGACTGAAGCTTTCTTT.

V is TRBV29-1 and J is TRBJ2-3, with D possibly being TRBD1 or TRBD2 (6 bases each). From germline, CDR1 is SQVTM and CDR2 ANQGSEA. The ends were cut back, 8 bases at V and 6 bases at J, with 21 bases in the middle. This CDR3 region has 14 residues. The chain's CDR3 is CSTGADLGGDTQYF. The CDR3 DNA is TGCAGCACGGGGGCAGATTTGGGGGGTGATACGCAGTATTTT.

The gene calls are TRBV19 and TRBJ2-1; no clear D gene. The ends were cut back, 4 bases at V and 5 bases at J, with 6 bases in the middle. This CDR3 spans 12 amino acids. Per germline, CDR1 LNHDA and CDR2 SQIVND (reference sequence). The CDR3 loop reads CASSTFHNEQFF. For the CDR3, the DNA is TGTGCCAGTAGTACCTTTCACAATGAGCAGTTCTTC.

In its sample, this clone was seen a few times. The chain uses TRBV6-6 and TRBJ2-7; the match to TRBD2 covers 10 bases. Germline trimming cut 8 bases from V and 3 bases from J; bases unmatched to any gene: 10. The germline gives CDR1 MNHNY, CDR2 SVGAGI (reference sequence). This CDR3 has 15 residues. The CDR3 DNA reads as TGTGCCAGCGGCCCCGGGACTAGCGAGGTCTACGAGCAGTACTTC. Encoded protein: CASGPGTSEVYEQYF.

A remark on this clone: An end of the junction differs from the germline gene, which may be a read error. This chain links TRBV28 with TRBJ2-3; D may be TRBD1 (6 bases). This CDR3 comprises 15 residues. Germline CDR1 and CDR2: MDHEN and SYDVKM. The CDR3 sequence: CASSFPKLKTGTQYF. CDR3 coding DNA: TGTGCCAGCAGTTTTCCTAAATTAAAGACAGGTACGCAGTATTTT.

This clone appeared once. The chain couples TRBV28 to TRBJ2-2; possible D gene TRBD1, 6 bases. The ends were cut back, 8 bases at V and 5 bases at J, with 18 bases in the middle. The CDR3 consists of 15 residues. Per germline, CDR1 MDHEN and CDR2 SYDVKM. The CDR3 DNA sequence: TGTGCCAGCGAAGAAACAGGGAGAAGGACCGGGGAGCTGTTTTTT. Translated, it gives CASEETGRRTGELFF.

The V gene is TRBV6-5, the J gene TRBJ1-5; D is possibly TRBD1 (6 bases). The CDR3 has 12 amino acids. CDR1 is MNHEY and CDR2 is SVGAGI in the germline V gene. V was shortened by 6 bases and J by 6 bases, with 9 bases between the two germline ends. The CDR3 nucleotides are TGTGCCAGCAGCTCGGGGGCTCAGCCCCAGCATTTT. Translating it yields CASSSGAQPQHF.

The sample holds a few counts of this clone. This chain joins TRBV7-2 and TRBJ1-1; D uncertain. Germline CDR1 and CDR2: SGHTA and FQGNSA. The CDR3 contains 13 residues. V was trimmed by 8 bases and J by 4 bases, leaving 14 bases between them. The CDR3 DNA follows: TGTGCCAGCGGTTTGGGGTGGGCCACTGAAGCTTTCTTT. Amino acid sequence: CASGLGWATEAFF.

This rearrangement joins TRBV20-1 to TRBJ1-1; D uncertain. This CDR3 comprises 10 residues. CDR1 is DFQATT, CDR2 SNEGSKA, per germline (reference sequence). Trimming left V 5 bases short and J 9 bases short, with 10 bases between. The CDR3 loop is CSAPEQKAFF. The CDR3 DNA is TGCAGTGCTCCAGAGCAGAAAGCTTTCTTT.

The V call is TRBV4-2, the J call TRBJ2-3, with D perhaps assigned TRBD1 or TRBD2 (5 bases each). Between the trimmed V and J ends, which lost 4 bases and 0 bases, there was a span of 20 bases. The CDR3 is 18 residues long. Germline lookup yields CDR1 LGHNA and CDR2 YNFKEQ. The DNA for the CDR3 is TGTGCCAGCAGCCTCCAGGGACGTACCTCCACTAGCACAGATACGCAGTATTTT. It codes for CASSLQGRTSTSTDTQYF.

V is TRBV6-1 and J is TRBJ1-5, with TRBD1 as a possible D gene (5 bases). This CDR3 contains 15 residues. In germline, CDR1 is MNHNS, CDR2 SASEGT. V was cut by 11 bases and J by 1 base, with 18 bases left in between. The CDR3 DNA reads as TGTGCCGGAAGACAGAGCGTGGGGAGCAATCAGCCCCAGCATTTT. It yields the protein CAGRQSVGSNQPQHF.

The V call is TRBV6-5, the J call TRBJ2-1, with D tentatively TRBD1 or TRBD2 (5 bases each). The V gene lost 8 bases and the J gene lost 3 bases, with 8 bases spanning the gap. The CDR3 totals 12 residues. Germline values: CDR1 MNHEY, CDR2 SVGAGI. This CDR3 is CASWDRYNEQFF. DNA of the CDR3: TGTGCCAGCTGGGACCGCTACAATGAGCAGTTCTTC.

V usage is TRBV14 and J usage is TRBJ2-3, with TRBD2 identical over 8 bases. V trimming: 7 bases; J trimming: 4 bases; junction bases outside the gene matches: 7. Germline V gives CDR1 SGHDN, CDR2 FVKESK. The CDR3 has 14 residues. For the CDR3, the DNA is TGTGCCAGCACCAAGAGCGGGAGCGCAGATACGCAGTATTTT. Translation gives CASTKSGSADTQYF.

The chain has TRBV28 and TRBJ2-7; tentatively, D is TRBD2 (5 bases). Germline V lookup: CDR1 MDHEN, CDR2 SYDVKM. This CDR3 is 14 amino acids long. V was shortened by 2 bases and J by 2 bases, with 10 bases between the two germline ends. Here the CDR3 DNA reads TGTGCCAGCAGTTTAGGAGGTACGGCCTACGAGCAGTACTTC. It codes for CASSLGGTAYEQYF.

V is TRBV4-1 and J is TRBJ1-2, with a possible D match to TRBD1 (5 bases). The germline gives CDR1 MGHRA, CDR2 YSYEKL. The CDR3 extends over 15 amino acids. The ends were cut back, 0 bases at V and 1 base at J, with 9 bases in the middle. The CDR3 here is CASSQEVTVNYGYTF. CDR3 DNA: TGCGCCAGCAGCCAAGAAGTGACAGTTAACTATGGCTACACCTTC.

This clone was counted only a few times. J is TRBJ2-1 and V is TRBV9; 7 bases agree with TRBD2. Unmatched junction bases numbered 7, after V lost 2 bases and J lost 2 bases. The CDR3 loop spans 16 amino acids. CDR1 is SGDLS and CDR2 is YYNGEE in the germline V gene. The CDR3 DNA sequence: TGTGCCAGCAGCGTGGGGGTTGGGACTACCTACAATGAGCAGTTCTTC. It encodes CASSVGVGTTYNEQFF.

The V call is TRBV2, the J call TRBJ1-2; D is unresolved. CDR1 and CDR2 (germline): SNHLY, FYNNEI. V lost 4 bases and J lost 6, with 18 bases in between. The CDR3 is 15 amino acids. CDR3 region: CASSGPGRTGDGYTF. In DNA, the CDR3 is TGTGCCAGCAGTGGTCCCGGGCGGACCGGAGATGGCTACACCTTC.

This clone has a single count. This chain connects TRBV7-9 to TRBJ1-1; D is unresolved. Trimming removed 1 base at V and 2 bases at J, with 14 bases between. The germline V gene encodes CDR1 SEHNR and CDR2 FQNEAQ (reference sequence). The CDR3 consists of 16 residues. The CDR3 sequence: CASSLGASFINTEAFF. CDR3 nucleotide sequence: TGTGCCAGCAGCTTAGGAGCCAGTTTTATTAACACTGAAGCTTTCTTT.

The chain has TRBV18 and TRBJ1-5, with TRBD1 matching 7 bases. The CDR3 is 14 residues long. V lost 6 bases to trimming and J lost 1 base; unmatched junction nucleotides: 3. Germline V gene sequence: CDR1 KGHSH, CDR2 LQKENI. In DNA, the CDR3 is TGTGCCAGCTCCGAGACAGGGAGCAATCAGCCCCAGCATTTT. This encodes CASSETGSNQPQHF.

V usage is TRBV5-1 and J usage is TRBJ1-1; possibly TRBD1 for D (5 bases). Trimming left V 6 bases short and J 1 base short, with 10 bases between. Germline V CDR1 and CDR2: SGHRS, YFSETQ. The CDR3 has 13 residues. CDR3 sequence: CASTLGENTEAFF. For the CDR3, the DNA is TGCGCCAGCACCCTGGGGGAGAACACTGAAGCTTTCTTT. Supplemented by reference TRBV5-1 and TRBJ1-1, the full variable domain reads KAGVTQTPRYLIKTRGQQVTLSCSPISGHRSVSWYQQTPGQGLQFLFEYFSETQRNKGNFPGRFSGRQFSNSRSEMNVSTLELGDSALYLCASTLGENTEAFFGQGTRLTVV.

This clone was observed a single time. CDR3 residues: CASSLAGRGSFGYTF. The DNA of the CDR3 is TGTGCCAGCAGCTTGGCGGGACGGGGAAGTTTTGGCTACACCTTC. The rearrangement uses TRBV5-8 and TRBJ1-2; tentative D call: TRBD1 (5 bases). CDR3 length equals 15 residues. Germline loops: CDR1 SGHTS, CDR2 YDEGEE. V was clipped by 0 bases and J by 7 bases, with 16 bases between them.

The chain joins TRBV4-3 to TRBJ2-2, with D possibly matching TRBD1 (6 bases). The ends were cut back, 2 bases at V and 1 base at J, with 8 bases in the middle. CDR3 size: 15 residues. Germline V CDR1 and CDR2: LGHNA, YSLEER. CDR3 DNA: TGCGCCAGCAGCCAAACGACAGGGAACACCGGGGAGCTGTTTTTT. Translated, it gives CASSQTTGNTGELFF.

The rearrangement uses TRBV9 and TRBJ2-1; D gene ambiguous. The length of the CDR3 is 16 residues. Deletions cut 0 bases from V and 5 bases from J, with 15 bases between. In germline, CDR1 is SGDLS, CDR2 YYNGEE. As DNA, the CDR3 is TGTGCCAGCAGCGTAGAACTTCGGAGAACCCACAATGAGCAGTTCTTC. Its protein product is CASSVELRRTHNEQFF.

This clone has more than one count but fewer than ten. The CDR3 nucleotides are TGTGCCAGCTCACCAGGGATCGGACCAGGAGATACGCAGTATTTT. Translating gives CASSPGIGPGDTQYF. The chain carries TRBV18 and TRBJ2-3; no firm D call. Germline values: CDR1 KGHSH, CDR2 LQKENI. The CDR3 is made up of 15 amino acids. V was shortened by 2 bases and J by 5 bases, with 14 bases between the two germline ends.

The table lists this clone with a count of one. The rearrangement uses TRBV7-2 and TRBJ2-3; no reliable D call. This CDR3 region has 15 residues. The germline CDR1 and CDR2 sequences are SGHTA and FQGNSA. V was cut by 5 bases and J by 3 bases, with 15 bases left in between. CDR3 amino acids: CASSPRASGTDTQYF. The CDR3 region has the DNA TGTGCCAGCAGCCCCCGAGCGAGTGGGACAGATACGCAGTATTTT. Using reference TRBV7-2 and TRBJ2-3 for the parts outside the CDR3, the full variable domain is GAGVSQSPSNKVTEKGKDVELRCDPISGHTALYWYRQSLGQGLEFLIYFQGNSAPDKSGLPSDRFSAERTGGSVSTLTIQRTQQEDSAVYLCASSPRASGTDTQYFGPGTRLTVL.

The rearrangement links TRBV5-4 to TRBJ2-2; 9 bases agree with TRBD1. The CDR3 consists of 16 residues. The ends lost 4 bases at V and 2 bases at J; junction bases unmatched: 6. The V gene's germline CDR1 is SGHNT and CDR2 YYREEE (reference sequence). The CDR3 bases are TGTGCCAGCAGCAGGGGACAGGGAGTCAACACCGGGGAGCTGTTTTTT. Its translation: CASSRGQGVNTGELFF.

About this clone itself: Other DNA sequences in this sample translate to the same CDR3. The rearrangement uses TRBV7-9 and TRBJ1-1; D remains unclear. The CDR3 spans 13 residues. Trimming took off 3 bases at V and 1 base at J, with 6 bases between the two ends. In germline, CDR1 is SEHNR, CDR2 FQNEAQ (reference sequence). CDR3 DNA: TGTGCCAGCAGCTTGCAGAAGAACACTGAAGCTTTCTTT. This codes for CASSLQKNTEAFF.